This TCR beta chain was sequenced in a study of T cell repertoires in cytomegalovirus infection. About the study: In public TCR beta signatures, there were indications of both CMV infection and matching HLA type.

CDR1 MRHNA and CDR2 SNTAGT come from the germline V gene. Trimming took 2 bases from V and 9 from J, leaving 8 bases between them. The CDR3 spans 12 residues. As to this clonotype: Its cognate antigen is unknown.

Regarding the study as a whole: Dominating the ex vivo response were HLA-C-restricted CMV-specific TCR beta clonotypes.

MiXCR, run by TCRdb on the reads, gives a single entry per CDR3 protein. The sample contains roughly 600,000 distinct CDR3 sequences, 24% of which appear only once. The receptor was isolated from a human donor in good health (CMV status not recorded). Some clones in this sample may be carry-over from other donors' samples. The sequencing sample was made of CD8+ T cells from PBMCs. The V gene is TRBV6-4, the J gene TRBJ2-1, with D uncertain. This chain's CDR3 is CASSDRYGEQFF. The CDR3 bases are TGTGCCAGCAGTGACCGGTACGGTGAGCAGTTCTTC.